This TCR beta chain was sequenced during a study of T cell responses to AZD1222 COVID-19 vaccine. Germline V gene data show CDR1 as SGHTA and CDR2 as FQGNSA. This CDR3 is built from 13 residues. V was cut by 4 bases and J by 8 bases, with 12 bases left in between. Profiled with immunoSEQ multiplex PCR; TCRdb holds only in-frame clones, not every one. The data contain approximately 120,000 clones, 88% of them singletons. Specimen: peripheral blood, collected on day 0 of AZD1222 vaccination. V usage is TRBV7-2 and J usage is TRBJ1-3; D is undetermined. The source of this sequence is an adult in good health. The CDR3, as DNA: TGTGCCAGCAGCTCACGCCCAAAGGACACCATATATTTT. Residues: CASSSRPKDTIYF.